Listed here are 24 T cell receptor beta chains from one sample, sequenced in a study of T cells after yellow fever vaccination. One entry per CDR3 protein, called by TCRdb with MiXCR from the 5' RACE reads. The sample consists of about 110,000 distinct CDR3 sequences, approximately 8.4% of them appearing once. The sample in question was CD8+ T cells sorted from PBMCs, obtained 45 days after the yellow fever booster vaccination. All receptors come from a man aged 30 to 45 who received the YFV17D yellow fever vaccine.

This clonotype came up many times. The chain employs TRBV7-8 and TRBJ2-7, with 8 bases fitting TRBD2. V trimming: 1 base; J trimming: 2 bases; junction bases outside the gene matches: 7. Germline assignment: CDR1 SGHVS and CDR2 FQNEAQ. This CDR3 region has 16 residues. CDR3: CASSLVLLADPYEQYF. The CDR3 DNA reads TGTGCCAGCAGCTTAGTACTACTAGCGGACCCCTACGAGCAGTACTTC. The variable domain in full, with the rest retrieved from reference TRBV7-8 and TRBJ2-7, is GAGVSQSPRYKVAKRGQDVALRCDPISGHVSLFWYQQALGQGPEFLTYFQNEAQLDKSGLPSDRFFAERPEGSVSTLKIQRTQQEDSAVYLCASSLVLLADPYEQYFGPGTRLTVT.

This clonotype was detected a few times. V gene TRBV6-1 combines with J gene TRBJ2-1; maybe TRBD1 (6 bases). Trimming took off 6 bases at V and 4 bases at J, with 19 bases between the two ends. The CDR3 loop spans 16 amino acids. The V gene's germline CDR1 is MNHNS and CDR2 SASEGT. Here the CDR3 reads CASRQQGRLSYNEQFF. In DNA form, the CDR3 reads TGTGCCAGCAGACAACAGGGAAGGTTATCGTACAATGAGCAGTTCTTC.

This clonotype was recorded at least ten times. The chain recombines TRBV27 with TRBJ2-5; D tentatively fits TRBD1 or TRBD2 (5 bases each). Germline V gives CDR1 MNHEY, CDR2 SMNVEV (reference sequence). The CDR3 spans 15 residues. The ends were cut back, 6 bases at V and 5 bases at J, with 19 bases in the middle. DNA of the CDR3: TGTGCCAGCAGCCCGGGACCCCTCATTGGGGAGACCCAGTACTTC. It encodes CASSPGPLIGETQYF.

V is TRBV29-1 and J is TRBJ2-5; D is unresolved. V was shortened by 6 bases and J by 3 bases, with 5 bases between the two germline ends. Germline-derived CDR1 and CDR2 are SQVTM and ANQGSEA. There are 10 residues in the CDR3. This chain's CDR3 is CSVRKETQYF. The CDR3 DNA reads TGCAGCGTCAGAAAAGAGACCCAGTACTTC.

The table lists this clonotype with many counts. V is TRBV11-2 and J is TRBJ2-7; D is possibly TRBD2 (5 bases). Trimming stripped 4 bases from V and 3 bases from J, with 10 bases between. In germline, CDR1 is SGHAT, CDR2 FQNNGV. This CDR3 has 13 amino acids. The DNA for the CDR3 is TGTGCCAGCAGCTCTGGACGGGGCTACGAGCAGTACTTC. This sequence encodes CASSSGRGYEQYF.

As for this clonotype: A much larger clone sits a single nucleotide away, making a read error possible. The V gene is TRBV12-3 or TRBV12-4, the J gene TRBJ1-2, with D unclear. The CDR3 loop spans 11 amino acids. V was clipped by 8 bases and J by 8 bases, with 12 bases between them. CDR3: CASGPATGYTF. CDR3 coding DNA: TGTGCCAGCGGGCCTGCGACGGGCTACACCTTC.

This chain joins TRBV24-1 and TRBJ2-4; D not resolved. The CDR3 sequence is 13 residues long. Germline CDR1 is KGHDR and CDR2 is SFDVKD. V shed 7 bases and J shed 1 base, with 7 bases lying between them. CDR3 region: CATRSGAKNIQYF. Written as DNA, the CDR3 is TGTGCCACCAGATCGGGTGCCAAAAACATTCAGTACTTC.

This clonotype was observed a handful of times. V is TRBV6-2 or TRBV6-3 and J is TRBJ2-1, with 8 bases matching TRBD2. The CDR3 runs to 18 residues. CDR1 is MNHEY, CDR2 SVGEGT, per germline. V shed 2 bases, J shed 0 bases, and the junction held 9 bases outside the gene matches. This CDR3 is CASSYLTSDPNSYNEQFF. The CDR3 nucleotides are TGTGCCAGCAGTTACCTGACTAGCGACCCAAACTCCTACAATGAGCAGTTCTTC.

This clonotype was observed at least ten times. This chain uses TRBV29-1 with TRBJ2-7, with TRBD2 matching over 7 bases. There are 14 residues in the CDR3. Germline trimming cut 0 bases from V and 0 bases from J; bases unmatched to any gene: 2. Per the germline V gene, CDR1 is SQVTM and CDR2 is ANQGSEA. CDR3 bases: TGCAGCGTTGAAGATAGGGACTACTCCTACGAGCAGTACTTC. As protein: CSVEDRDYSYEQYF.

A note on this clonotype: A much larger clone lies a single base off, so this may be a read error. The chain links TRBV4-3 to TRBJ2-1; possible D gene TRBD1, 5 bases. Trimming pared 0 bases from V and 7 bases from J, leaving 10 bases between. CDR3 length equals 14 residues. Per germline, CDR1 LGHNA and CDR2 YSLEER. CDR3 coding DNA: TGCGCCAGCAGCCAAGAATTGACAGTGAATGAGCAGTTCTTC. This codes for CASSQELTVNEQFF.

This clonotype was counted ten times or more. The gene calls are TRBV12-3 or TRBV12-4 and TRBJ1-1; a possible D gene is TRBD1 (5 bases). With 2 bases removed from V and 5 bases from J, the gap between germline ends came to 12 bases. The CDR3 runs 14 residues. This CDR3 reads CASSLLGGSTEAFF. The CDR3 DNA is TGTGCCAGCAGTTTATTGGGGGGAAGTACTGAAGCTTTCTTT.

The CDR3 loop reads CASSPARLLNTGELFF. The DNA of the CDR3 is TGCGCCAGCAGCCCTGCCAGGCTCCTGAACACCGGGGAGCTGTTTTTT. V usage is TRBV5-1 and J usage is TRBJ2-2; no definite D call. CDR1 SGHRS and CDR2 YFSETQ come from the germline V gene. This CDR3 contains 16 residues. V lost 4 bases, J lost 1 base, and 14 bases lay in between.

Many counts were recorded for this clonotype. Here the CDR3 reads CASRQGNGETQYF. For the CDR3, the DNA is TGTGCCAGCAGGCAGGGGAACGGTGAGACCCAGTACTTC. The rearrangement links TRBV25-1 to TRBJ2-5; TRBD1 might be the D (6 bases). Germline CDR1 and CDR2: MGHDK and SYGVNS. This CDR3 spans 13 amino acids. Trimming shortened V by 6 bases and J by 5 bases, and 13 bases separated the two germline ends.

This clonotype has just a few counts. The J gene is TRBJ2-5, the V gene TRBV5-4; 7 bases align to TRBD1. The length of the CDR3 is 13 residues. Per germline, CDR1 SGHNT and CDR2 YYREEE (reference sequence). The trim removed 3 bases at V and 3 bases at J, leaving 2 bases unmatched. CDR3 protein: CASSSGTEETQYF. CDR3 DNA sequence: TGTGCCAGCAGCTCCGGGACAGAAGAGACCCAGTACTTC.

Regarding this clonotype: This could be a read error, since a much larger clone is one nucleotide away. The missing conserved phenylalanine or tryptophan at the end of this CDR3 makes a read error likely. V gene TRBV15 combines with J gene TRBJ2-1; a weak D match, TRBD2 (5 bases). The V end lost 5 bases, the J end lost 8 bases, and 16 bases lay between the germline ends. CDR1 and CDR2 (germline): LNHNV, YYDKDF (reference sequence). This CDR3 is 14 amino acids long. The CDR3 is CATSLANNGDEQFC. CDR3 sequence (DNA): TGTGCCACCAGCTTGGCTAATAACGGGGATGAGCAGTTCTGC.

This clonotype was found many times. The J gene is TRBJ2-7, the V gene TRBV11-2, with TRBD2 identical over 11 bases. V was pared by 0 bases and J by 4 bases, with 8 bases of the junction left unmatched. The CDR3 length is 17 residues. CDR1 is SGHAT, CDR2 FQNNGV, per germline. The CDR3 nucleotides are TGTGCCAGCAGCTTAGATGGTCTAGCGGGAGGATGGTACGAGCAGTACTTC. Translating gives CASSLDGLAGGWYEQYF.

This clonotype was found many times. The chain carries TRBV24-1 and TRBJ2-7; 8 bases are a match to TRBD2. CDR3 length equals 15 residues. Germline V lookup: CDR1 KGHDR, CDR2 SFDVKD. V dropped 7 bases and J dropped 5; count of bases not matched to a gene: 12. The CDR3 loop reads CATSTFSGAHHEQYF. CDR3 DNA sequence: TGTGCCACCAGCACCTTTAGCGGGGCCCACCACGAGCAGTACTTC.

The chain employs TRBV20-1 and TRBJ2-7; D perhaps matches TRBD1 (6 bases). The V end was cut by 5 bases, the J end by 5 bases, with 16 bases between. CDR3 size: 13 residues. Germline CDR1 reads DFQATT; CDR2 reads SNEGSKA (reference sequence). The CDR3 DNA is TGCAGTGCTGAGGCCACAGGGTGGGACGAGCAGTACTTC. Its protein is CSAEATGWDEQYF.

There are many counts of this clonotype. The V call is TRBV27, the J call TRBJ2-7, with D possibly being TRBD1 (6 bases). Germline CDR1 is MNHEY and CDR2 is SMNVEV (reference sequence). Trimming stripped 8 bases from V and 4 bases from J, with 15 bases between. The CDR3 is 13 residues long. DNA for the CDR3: TGTGCCAGCGCGGAGACCCAGGGGTACGAGCAGTACTTC. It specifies CASAETQGYEQYF.

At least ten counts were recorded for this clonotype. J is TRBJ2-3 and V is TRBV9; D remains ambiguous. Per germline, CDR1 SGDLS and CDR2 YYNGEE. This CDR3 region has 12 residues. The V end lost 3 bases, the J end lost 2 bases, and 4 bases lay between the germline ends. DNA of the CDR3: TGTGCCAGCAGCGAGAACACAGATACGCAGTATTTT. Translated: CASSENTDTQYF.

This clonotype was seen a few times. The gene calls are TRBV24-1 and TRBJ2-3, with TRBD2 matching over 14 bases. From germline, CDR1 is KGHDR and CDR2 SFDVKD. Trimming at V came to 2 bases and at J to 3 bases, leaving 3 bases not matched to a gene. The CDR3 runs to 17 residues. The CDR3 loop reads CATSDSRLAGGTDTQYF. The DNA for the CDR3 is TGTGCCACCAGTGATTCAAGACTAGCGGGAGGGACAGATACGCAGTATTTT.

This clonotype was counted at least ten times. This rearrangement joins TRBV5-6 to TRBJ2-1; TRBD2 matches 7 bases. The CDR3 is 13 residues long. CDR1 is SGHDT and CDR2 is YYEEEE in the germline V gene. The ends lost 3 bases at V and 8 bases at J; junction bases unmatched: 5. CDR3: CASSWSLADEQFF. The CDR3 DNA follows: TGTGCCAGCAGCTGGAGCCTAGCGGATGAGCAGTTCTTC.

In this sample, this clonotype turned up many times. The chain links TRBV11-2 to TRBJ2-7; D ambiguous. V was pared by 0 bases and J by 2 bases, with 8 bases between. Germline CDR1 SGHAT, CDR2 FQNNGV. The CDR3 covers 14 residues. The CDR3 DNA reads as TGTGCCAGCAGCTTAGAGGGCGAGACCTACGAGCAGTACTTC. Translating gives CASSLEGETYEQYF.

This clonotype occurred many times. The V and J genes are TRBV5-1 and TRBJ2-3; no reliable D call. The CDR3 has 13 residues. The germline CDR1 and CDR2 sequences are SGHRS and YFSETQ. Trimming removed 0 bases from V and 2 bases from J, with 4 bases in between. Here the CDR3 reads CASSLVFTDTQYF. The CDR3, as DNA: TGCGCCAGCAGCTTGGTCTTCACAGATACGCAGTATTTT.